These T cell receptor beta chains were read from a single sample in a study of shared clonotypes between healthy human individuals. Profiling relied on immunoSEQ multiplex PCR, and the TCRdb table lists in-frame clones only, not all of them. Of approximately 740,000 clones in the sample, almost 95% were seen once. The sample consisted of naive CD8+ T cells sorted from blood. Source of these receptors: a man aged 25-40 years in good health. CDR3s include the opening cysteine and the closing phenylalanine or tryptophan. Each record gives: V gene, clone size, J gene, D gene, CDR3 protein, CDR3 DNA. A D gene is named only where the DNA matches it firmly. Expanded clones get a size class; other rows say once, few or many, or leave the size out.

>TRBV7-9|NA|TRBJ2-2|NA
CASSPSNTGELFF
TGTGCCAGCAGCCCATCGAACACCGGGGAGCTGTTTTTT
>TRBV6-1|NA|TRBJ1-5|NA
CASSEWVSQPQHF
TGTGCCAGCAGTGAGTGGGTTTCTCAGCCCCAGCATTTT
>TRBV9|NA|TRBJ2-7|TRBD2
CASSAAGVGYEQYF
TGCGCCAGCAGCGCGGCGGGAGTAGGGTACGAGCAGTACTTC
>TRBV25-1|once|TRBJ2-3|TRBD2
CASSRLAGELGDTQYF
TGTGCCAGCAGTCGACTAGCGGGAGAACTTGGAGATACGCAGTATTTT
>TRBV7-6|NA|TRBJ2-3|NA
CASSLALSQGSTDTQYF
TGTGCCAGCAGCTTAGCGTTGTCGCAGGGGAGCACAGATACGCAGTATTTT
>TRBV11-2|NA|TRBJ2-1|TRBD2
CASSLDPTSGRQFF
TGTGCCAGCAGCTTAGATCCCACTAGCGGTAGGCAGTTCTTC
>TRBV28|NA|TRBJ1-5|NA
CASRPTGFNQPQHF
TGTGCCAGCAGACCGACAGGATTCAATCAGCCCCAGCATTTT
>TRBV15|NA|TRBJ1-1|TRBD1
CATSHPDREAFF
TGTGCCACCAGCCATCCGGACAGGGAAGCTTTCTTT
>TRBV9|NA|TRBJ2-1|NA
CASSATSDEQFF
TGTGCCAGCAGCGCCACCTCCGATGAGCAGTTCTTC
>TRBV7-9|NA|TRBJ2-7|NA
CASETGFGDLGEQYF
TGTGCCAGCGAAACAGGGTTCGGGGATCTTGGGGAGCAGTACTTC
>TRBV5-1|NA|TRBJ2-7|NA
CASKSSDDYEQYF
TGCGCCAGCAAATCTAGCGACGACTACGAGCAGTACTTC
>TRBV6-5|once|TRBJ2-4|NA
CASSYSSDSAKNIQYF
TGTGCCAGCAGTTACTCGAGTGACTCTGCCAAAAACATTCAGTACTTC
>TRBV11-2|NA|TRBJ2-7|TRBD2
CAIWGGREQYF
TGTGCCATCTGGGGCGGGAGAGAGCAGTACTTC
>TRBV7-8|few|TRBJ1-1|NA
CASSSNRVVTEAFF
TGTGCCAGCAGCTCCAACAGGGTTGTCACTGAAGCTTTCTTT
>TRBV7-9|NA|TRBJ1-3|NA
CASSSTRGENTIYF
TGTGCCAGCAGCTCCACCCGGGGCGAAAACACCATATATTTT
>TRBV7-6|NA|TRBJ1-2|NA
CASSLENNYGYTF
TGTGCCAGCAGCTTAGAAAATAACTATGGCTACACCTTC
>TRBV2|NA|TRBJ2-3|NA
CASSESRGGSADTQYF
TGTGCCAGCAGTGAAAGCAGGGGCGGATCCGCAGATACGCAGTATTTT
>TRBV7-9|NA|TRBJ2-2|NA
CASSFEDGELFF
TGTGCCAGCAGCTTTGAGGACGGGGAGCTGTTTTTT
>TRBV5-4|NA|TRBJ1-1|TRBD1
CASSLESGGTEAFF
TGTGCCAGCAGCTTGGAGTCAGGGGGAACTGAAGCTTTCTTT
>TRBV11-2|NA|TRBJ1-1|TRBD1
CASQDRPNTEAFF
TGTGCCAGCCAGGACAGGCCGAACACTGAAGCTTTCTTT
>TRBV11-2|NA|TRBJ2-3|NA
CASSPEGVLGVGSTDTQYF
TGTGCCAGCAGCCCCGAGGGGGTGCTAGGGGTGGGGAGCACAGATACGCAGTATTTT
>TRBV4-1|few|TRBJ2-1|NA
CASSQTPLAESSYNEQFF
TGCGCCAGCAGCCAAACTCCCTTAGCGGAGAGCTCCTACAATGAGCAGTTCTTC
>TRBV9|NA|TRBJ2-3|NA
CASSTPNKGGDDRPDTQYF
TGTGCCAGCAGCACCCCAAACAAGGGGGGGGATGATAGGCCAGATACGCAGTATTTT
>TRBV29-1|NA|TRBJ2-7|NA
CSATLGRSGYNYEQYF
TGCAGCGCCACGCTGGGGCGGTCAGGTTACAACTACGAGCAGTACTTC
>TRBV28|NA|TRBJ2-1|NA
CASSYPRDLDKLASYNEQFF
TGTGCCAGCAGTTACCCCCGGGACTTGGACAAGTTGGCCTCCTACAATGAGCAGTTCTTC
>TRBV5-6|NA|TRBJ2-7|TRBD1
CASETGGEQYF
TGTGCCAGCGAGACAGGGGGGGAGCAGTACTTC